Below are 32 T cell receptor beta chains sequenced from a single sample in a study of low-dose radiotherapy and immunotherapy resistance in tumors (dated by TCRdb to between 2021 and 2024). This specimen's time point label, interpreted: before trial treatment. The data were produced on an Illumina HiSeq 2500. Superscript III and a set of TRAV- and TRBV-specific primers were used to synthesize first-strand cDNA, so that both TCRalpha and TCRbeta chains were covered. TCRs were amplified with Phusion for approximately 21 PCR cycles, with a constant-region primer paired with the adapter attached to the V primers. Starting from the raw public reads, TCRdb applied fastp trimming at Q25, assembled clones with MiXCR and retained in-frame beta chains. Under each unique CDR3 protein, matching rows form one entry showing the most common genes and DNA. A total of some 60,000 distinct CDR3 sequences appear in this sample, around 27% of them only once. Jointly, the top ten make up 6% to 7% of the sample.

The sequencing used PBMCs, collected before treatment. The receptors come from a male donor with rectosigmoid adenocarcinoma.

This clonotype was detected ten times or more. This chain uses TRBV4-3 with TRBJ2-1, with TRBD2 matching over 7 bases. The germline gives CDR1 LGHNA, CDR2 YSLEER. This CDR3 contains 18 residues. Trimming removed 0 bases from V and 9 bases from J; junction bases left unmatched: 17. The CDR3 protein is CASSQDRRVAGQAGEQFF. As DNA, the CDR3 is TGCGCCAGCAGCCAAGATCGGAGGGTAGCGGGCCAGGCCGGTGAGCAGTTCTTC.

This clonotype is labeled as medium-sized. The V gene is TRBV28, the J gene TRBJ2-3, with TRBD2 matching 8 bases. Per germline, CDR1 MDHEN and CDR2 SYDVKM. This CDR3 contains 17 residues. Unmatched junction bases numbered 9, after V lost 4 bases and J lost 0 bases. The CDR3 protein is CASSYPGGGTSTDTQYF. DNA of the CDR3: TGTGCCAGCAGTTACCCGGGGGGGGGAACTAGCACAGATACGCAGTATTTT.

This clonotype occurred a few times. A far bigger clonotype differs at one base, so this is likely a read error. The rearrangement uses TRBV27 and TRBJ1-1; 8 nucleotides agree with TRBD1. Germline assignment: CDR1 MNHEY and CDR2 SMNVEV (reference sequence). The CDR3 contains 13 residues. Here the CDR3 DNA reads TGTGTCAGCACTCTACAGGGGGTAACTGAAGCTTTCTTT. Amino acid sequence: CVSTLQGVTEAFF.

This clonotype was seen ten or more times. The chain carries TRBV28 and TRBJ2-7, with 10 bases fitting TRBD1. V was pared by 3 bases and J by 5 bases, with 4 bases of the junction left unmatched. Germline values: CDR1 MDHEN, CDR2 SYDVKM. The CDR3 contains 14 residues. The CDR3 reads CASSFPGTGDEQYF. CDR3 sequence (DNA): TGTGCCAGCAGTTTTCCCGGGACAGGGGACGAGCAGTACTTC.

A word on this clonotype: A much larger clone lies a single base off, so this may be a read error. The chain is built from TRBV7-2 and TRBJ2-5; D might be TRBD1 (6 bases). The V end lost 3 bases, the J end lost 4 bases, and 12 bases lay between the germline ends. Germline V gives CDR1 SGHTA, CDR2 FQGNSA. CDR3 length: 14 residues. In nucleotides, the CDR3 is TGTACCAGCAGCTTCTCGACAGGTTCAGAGACCCAGTACTTC. Amino acid sequence: CTSSFSTGSETQYF.

This clonotype was observed at least ten times. V is TRBV7-9 and J is TRBJ1-4, with D possibly matching TRBD1 (6 bases). The CDR3 is 15 amino acids. V shed 5 bases and J shed 8 bases, with 18 bases lying between them. Germline CDR1 reads SEHNR; CDR2 reads FQNEAQ (reference sequence). CDR3 coding DNA: TGTGCCAGCAGCCCCACCGGGGGGGCGGCGGAAAAACTGTTTTTT. Translation gives CASSPTGGAAEKLFF.

This clonotype occurred many times. This chain joins TRBV28 and TRBJ1-2; TRBD1 agrees at 7 bases. Germline CDR1 is MDHEN and CDR2 is SYDVKM. The V segment lost 3 bases and the J segment 4 bases; nucleotides outside the gene matches: 17. CDR3 length: 18 amino acids. The CDR3 sequence is CASSFIGSEQGFVYGYTF. As DNA, the CDR3 is TGTGCCAGCAGTTTCATCGGGTCGGAACAGGGGTTCGTCTATGGCTACACCTTC.

Ten or more counts support this clonotype. V is TRBV9 and J is TRBJ1-6; D remains unclear. CDR1 SGDLS and CDR2 YYNGEE come from the germline V gene. V gave up 4 bases and J gave up 10 bases, with 9 bases separating them. The CDR3 is made up of 12 amino acids. The CDR3 sequence is CASSRDQSPLHF. DNA for the CDR3: TGTGCCAGCAGCCGGGATCAATCACCCCTCCACTTT.

This clonotype was observed at least ten times. V usage is TRBV20-1 and J usage is TRBJ1-2; D gene ambiguous. CDR1 is DFQATT, CDR2 SNEGSKA, per germline (reference sequence). V was cut by 5 bases and J by 7 bases, with 17 bases left in between. This CDR3 contains 13 residues. In DNA form, the CDR3 reads TGCAGTGCTCCCCCGGTGGGCGTCAGTGGCTACACCTTC. This sequence encodes CSAPPVGVSGYTF.

This clonotype occurred many times. The chain carries TRBV20-1 and TRBJ1-2; TRBD1 matches 9 bases. V gave up 4 bases and J gave up 7 bases; unmatched junction bases: 7. This CDR3 region has 13 residues. From germline, CDR1 is DFQATT and CDR2 SNEGSKA (reference sequence). The DNA of the CDR3 is TGCAGTGCTACCGATACAGGGGGCGTTGGCTACACCTTC. Its protein is CSATDTGGVGYTF.

The chain couples TRBV5-1 to TRBJ2-7; TRBD2 might be the D (6 bases). The CDR3 has 12 amino acids. The V end lost 4 bases, the J end lost 6 bases, and 11 bases lay between the germline ends. CDR1 is SGHRS, CDR2 YFSETQ, per germline. The CDR3 DNA reads TGCGCCAGCAGCCCGGGGGACGGCGAGCAGTACTTC. Translation gives CASSPGDGEQYF.

The chain uses TRBV11-2 and TRBJ2-1; TRBD2 matches at 12 bases. The CDR3 has 18 amino acids. The J segment lost 4 bases and the V segment lost 5 bases, leaving 12 bases of the junction unmatched. Germline V gene sequence: CDR1 SGHAT, CDR2 FQNNGV. CDR3 residues: CASSTYRTSGNPYNEQFF. Written as DNA, the CDR3 is TGTGCCAGCAGCACCTATCGGACTAGCGGGAACCCTTACAATGAGCAGTTCTTC.

Regarding this clonotype: It differs at one base from a far larger clone, so likely a read error. J is TRBJ2-1 and V is TRBV6-8; 12 positions match TRBD2. The CDR3 spans 15 residues. Per the germline V gene, CDR1 is MNHGY and CDR2 is SAAAGT. V gave up 5 bases and J gave up 10 bases; unmatched junction bases: 9. The CDR3 region is CASSLAGGPSYEQFF. In DNA, the CDR3 is TGTGCCAGCAGTCTAGCGGGAGGGCCCTCCTACGAGCAGTTCTTC.

This CDR3 reads CASNEGRGDEQYF. For the CDR3, the DNA is TGTGCCAGCAACGAAGGAAGGGGGGACGAGCAGTACTTC. The rearrangement links TRBV6-2 or TRBV6-3 to TRBJ2-7; tentatively, D is TRBD1 or TRBD2 (6 bases each). Trimming took off 7 bases at V and 5 bases at J, with 15 bases between the two ends. This CDR3 is 13 amino acids long. The germline CDR1 and CDR2 sequences are MNHEY and SVGEGT.

The chain uses TRBV28 and TRBJ1-1; D might be TRBD1 (5 bases). V lost 3 bases and J lost 6, with 8 bases in between. CDR1 and CDR2 (germline): MDHEN, SYDVKM. The CDR3 length is 12 residues. CDR3 amino acids: CASSFRGAEAFF. The DNA for the CDR3 is TGTGCCAGCAGTTTTCGGGGGGCTGAAGCTTTCTTT.

This clonotype was seen repeatedly, ten times or more. The chain joins TRBV7-3 to TRBJ2-7; TRBD2 matches at 9 bases. The CDR3 has 15 amino acids. From germline, CDR1 is SGHTA and CDR2 FQGTGA. The junction had 2 bases not matched to a gene; V was cut back by 2 bases and J by 0 bases. The CDR3 here is CASSLGSGSSYEQYF. The CDR3 DNA reads TGTGCCAGCAGCTTAGGTAGCGGGAGCTCCTACGAGCAGTACTTC.

On this clonotype itself: It is likely a read error: a sequence one base away is far more abundant. The chain is built from TRBV7-9 and TRBJ2-5; a weak D match, TRBD2 (5 bases). The germline V gene has CDR1 SEHNR and CDR2 FQNEAQ (reference sequence). This CDR3 has 16 amino acids. The CDR3 sequence is CASNLDFSGVRETQYF. CDR3 nucleotides: TGTGCCAGCAACTTAGATTTCTCCGGGGTCAGAGAGACCCAGTACTTC.

About this clonotype itself: With only one base between it and a far larger clone, this is likely a read error. This chain links TRBV20-1 with TRBJ2-1, with a weak D call TRBD1 (5 bases). From germline, CDR1 is DFQATT and CDR2 SNEGSKA (reference sequence). The CDR3 is 12 residues long. V shed 7 bases and J shed 13 bases, with 20 bases lying between them. The CDR3 spells CSVPARAETQFF. The CDR3 coding sequence is TGCAGTGTCCCGGCCAGGGCGGAGACCCAGTTCTTC.

At least ten counts were recorded for this clonotype. The CDR3 region is CASSIGGPNTEAFF. The CDR3 coding sequence is TGTGCCAGTAGTATAGGAGGTCCGAACACTGAAGCTTTCTTT. The chain is built from TRBV19 and TRBJ1-1; D is unclear. Germline V lookup: CDR1 LNHDA, CDR2 SQIVND (reference sequence). V lost 1 base and J 1 base, leaving 7 bases between the germline ends. The CDR3 totals 14 residues.

In this sample, this clonotype turned up many times. This chain links TRBV7-3 with TRBJ1-1; tentative D call: TRBD1 (5 bases). With 8 bases removed from V and 6 bases from J, the gap between germline ends came to 22 bases. Germline values: CDR1 SGHTA, CDR2 FQGTGA. This CDR3 is 15 amino acids long. The CDR3 bases are TGTGCCAGCTCTAGTAGGCGGGGCCCAATTTCTGAAGCTTTCTTT. It yields the protein CASSSRRGPISEAFF.

This clonotype was counted at least ten times. V and J are TRBV28 and TRBJ2-1; D is unclear. The germline V gene encodes CDR1 MDHEN and CDR2 SYDVKM. Trimming shortened V by 6 bases and J by 4 bases, and 10 bases separated the two germline ends. This CDR3 spans 13 amino acids. The CDR3 sequence is CASRSPMYNEQFF. CDR3 sequence (DNA): TGTGCCAGCAGGTCCCCCATGTACAATGAGCAGTTCTTC.

The V gene is TRBV25-1, the J gene TRBJ2-7, with 9 bases lining up with TRBD1. J was trimmed by 1 base and V by 6 bases; bases with no gene match: 4. Germline V CDR1 and CDR2: MGHDK, SYGVNS. The CDR3 is made up of 14 amino acids. CDR3 loop: CASRRGQGSYEQYF. The CDR3 bases are TGTGCCAGCAGGAGGGGACAGGGATCCTACGAGCAGTACTTC.

This clonotype was recorded many times. This chain connects TRBV7-9 to TRBJ2-5, with 7 bases matching TRBD1. The germline V gene encodes CDR1 SEHNR and CDR2 FQNEAQ (reference sequence). Losses at the gene ends were 4 bases for V and 2 bases for J; bases not matched to a gene: 7. The CDR3 sequence is 15 residues long. The DNA for the CDR3 is TGTGCCAGCAGCTCTCGGGGACAGTCACAAGAGACCCAGTACTTC. Its protein product is CASSSRGQSQETQYF.

Comments on this clonotype: A read error is likely here: a far larger clone is one base away. The rearrangement joins TRBV28 to TRBJ1-2; D is undetermined. The CDR3 consists of 13 residues. Looked up from germline, CDR1 is MDHEN and CDR2 is SYDVKM. V was pared by 2 bases and J by 2 bases, with 6 bases between. CDR3 sequence reads: CASSLARNYGYTF. CDR3 nucleotide sequence: TGTGCCAGCAGTTTAGCCAGGAACTATGGCTACACCTTC.

V is TRBV5-4 and J is TRBJ2-5; no clear D. CDR1 and CDR2 (germline): SGHNT, YYREEE (reference sequence). V was cut by 0 bases and J by 2 bases, with 8 bases left in between. The CDR3 length is 14 residues. The CDR3 loop reads CASSLVGPQETQYF. Here the CDR3 DNA reads TGTGCCAGCAGCTTGGTGGGCCCGCAAGAGACCCAGTACTTC. Full variable domain (outside the CDR3, taken from reference TRBV5-4 and TRBJ2-5): ETGVTQSPTHLIKTRGQQVTLRCSSQSGHNTVSWYQQALGQGPQFIFQYYREEENGRGNFPPRFSGLQFPNYSSELNVNALELDDSALYLCASSLVGPQETQYFGPGTRLLVL.

Ten or more counts support this clonotype. V usage is TRBV4-3 and J usage is TRBJ1-4; tentatively, D is TRBD1 (5 bases). Trimming removed 1 base from V and 11 bases from J, with 14 bases in between. The germline V gene encodes CDR1 LGHNA and CDR2 YSLEER. The CDR3 sequence is 14 residues long. CDR3 bases: TGCGCCAGCAGCCAAGGGGCAGGGATGGGCAAACTGTTTTTT. This translates into CASSQGAGMGKLFF.

About this clonotype: Given a far larger clone just one base away, this is likely a sequencing read error. The V and J genes are TRBV28 and TRBJ2-1, with a tentative D call TRBD1 (6 bases). V was trimmed by 6 bases and J by 10 bases, leaving 19 bases between them. Germline values: CDR1 MDHEN, CDR2 SYDVKM. The CDR3 loop spans 14 amino acids. CDR3: CASSLAGTRHEQFF. The CDR3 region has the DNA TGTGCCAGCAGCCTAGCCGGGACAAGGCACGAGCAGTTCTTC.

A word on this clonotype: One base separates it from a far larger clone, so it is likely a read error. The chain carries TRBV6-1 and TRBJ2-1; the match to TRBD1 covers 8 bases. The CDR3 is made up of 16 amino acids. Germline lookup yields CDR1 MNHNS and CDR2 SASEGT. Unmatched junction bases numbered 15, after V lost 7 bases and J lost 7 bases. Here the CDR3 DNA reads TGTGCCAGCAACTTACCGGAGACAGGGGTGAAAAATGAGCAGTTCTTC. This gives the protein CASNLPETGVKNEQFF.

Concerning this clonotype: With a far larger clone one base away, a read error is the likely cause. This chain uses TRBV13 with TRBJ1-5, with D maybe TRBD1 (6 bases). Germline CDR1 reads PRHDT; CDR2 reads FYEKMQ (reference sequence). The length of the CDR3 is 14 residues. The V and J ends lost 6 bases and 7 bases respectively, with 16 bases between them. The chain's CDR3 is CASRAQGRGQPQHF. The CDR3 DNA reads TGTGCCAGCAGGGCACAGGGTCGGGGGCAGCCCCAGCATTTT. The whole variable domain, remainder taken from reference TRBV13 and TRBJ1-5, is AAGVIQSPRHLIKEKRETATLKCYPIPRHDTVYWYQQGPGQDPQFLISFYEKMQSDKGSIPDRFSAQQFSDYHSELNMSSLELGDSALYFCASRAQGRGQPQHFGDGTRLSIL.

This clonotype was detected ten times or more. The chain joins TRBV4-3 to TRBJ2-7; possible D gene TRBD1, 6 bases. The V end lost 2 bases, the J end lost 4 bases, and 15 bases lay between the germline ends. The CDR3 contains 15 residues. The V gene's germline CDR1 is LGHNA and CDR2 YSLEER. The CDR3 DNA sequence: TGCGCCAGCAGCCAACAAAGGGACAAAGGGTACGAGCAGTACTTC. It specifies CASSQQRDKGYEQYF.

The rearrangement links TRBV6-4 to TRBJ2-3, with unresolved D. Germline loops: CDR1 MRHNA, CDR2 SNTAGT. The V end lost 2 bases, the J end lost 0 bases, and 3 bases lay between the germline ends. The CDR3 has 13 residues. DNA for the CDR3: TGTGCCAGCAGTGACACTAGCACAGATACGCAGTATTTT. Its protein is CASSDTSTDTQYF.

In this sample, this clonotype turned up many times. The V and J genes are TRBV12-3 or TRBV12-4 and TRBJ1-6, with D maybe TRBD1 (6 bases). The CDR3 covers 16 residues. Trimming removed 7 bases from V and 7 bases from J, with 20 bases in between. CDR3 residues: CASTPRGPGGNSPLHF. The CDR3 nucleotides are TGTGCCAGCACCCCCCGGGGGCCAGGTGGGAATTCACCCCTCCACTTT.